The 16 T cell receptor beta chains below were found in one sample sequenced in a study of T cells in Graves' hyperthyroidism and ophthalmopathy. TCR beta CDR3 regions were amplified from RNA. First-round RT-PCR targeting the TCR CDR3 was performed with the HTBI primer set. One entry per CDR3 protein, called by TCRdb with MiXCR from the multiplex PCR reads. The sample has about 360,000 distinct CDR3 sequences, roughly 13% seen once. Sequenced input: blood. The receptors here all came from a woman aged 18-29 years with Graves' hyperthyroidism.

This clonotype was found many times. This sequence joins TRBV28 and TRBJ2-1; weak D call: TRBD1 (7 bases). Deletions cut 7 bases from V and 6 bases from J, with 22 bases between. CDR1 is MDHEN and CDR2 is SYDVKM in the germline V gene. The CDR3 is 16 amino acids. This CDR3 is CASTQGGIDGGNEQFF. Written as DNA, the CDR3 is TGTGCCAGCACCCAGGGGGGTATCGATGGGGGCAATGAGCAGTTCTTC.

The table lists this clonotype with many counts. The V and J genes are TRBV28 and TRBJ2-1, with TRBD2 identical over 8 bases. Germline-derived CDR1 and CDR2 are MDHEN and SYDVKM. The J segment lost 3 bases and the V segment lost 6 bases, leaving 10 bases of the junction unmatched. The CDR3 sequence is 16 residues long. DNA of the CDR3: TGTGCCAGCAGCCGAAATAGCGGGAAAGGCTACAATGAGCAGTTCTTC. It translates to CASSRNSGKGYNEQFF.

In its sample, this clonotype was seen many times. The CDR3: CASSFSGGNSPLHF. The CDR3 DNA sequence: TGTGCCAGCAGTTTCTCAGGGGGAAATTCACCCCTCCACTTT. The chain combines TRBV2 with TRBJ1-6; 7 bases agree with TRBD1. In germline, CDR1 is SNHLY, CDR2 FYNNEI. The ends lost 5 bases at V and 7 bases at J; junction bases unmatched: 5. This CDR3 has 14 amino acids.

This clonotype was seen repeatedly, ten times or more. This chain joins TRBV20-1 and TRBJ2-2, with TRBD2 matching over 8 bases. Germline V gene sequence: CDR1 DFQATT, CDR2 SNEGSKA (reference sequence). Germline trimming cut 5 bases from V and 2 bases from J; bases unmatched to any gene: 10. This CDR3 is 16 amino acids long. The CDR3 reads CSAVPGLVPNTGELFF. CDR3 sequence (DNA): TGCAGTGCTGTGCCGGGACTAGTACCCAACACCGGGGAGCTGTTTTTT.

This clonotype was seen repeatedly, ten times or more. The gene calls are TRBV19 and TRBJ2-7; the match to TRBD1 covers 8 bases. J gave up 5 bases and V 0 bases, and 9 bases lay outside the gene matches. This CDR3 contains 16 residues. Germline CDR1 reads LNHDA; CDR2 reads SQIVND (reference sequence). The CDR3 region is CASSIERTGSLNEQYF. Here the CDR3 DNA reads TGTGCCAGTAGTATAGAGCGGACAGGGAGTCTTAACGAGCAGTACTTC.

This clonotype was recorded many times. The chain joins TRBV28 to TRBJ2-1; 8 positions match TRBD1. Germline loops: CDR1 MDHEN, CDR2 SYDVKM. The CDR3 totals 15 residues. V dropped 7 bases and J dropped 4; count of bases not matched to a gene: 9. CDR3 nucleotide sequence: TGTGCCAGCACCCAGGGGGCAGGGGGGTACAATGAGCAGTTCTTC. This encodes CASTQGAGGYNEQFF.

This clonotype was seen repeatedly, ten times or more. The gene calls are TRBV7-9 and TRBJ2-2; the D is unclear. The CDR3 is 15 residues long. From germline, CDR1 is SEHNR and CDR2 FQNEAQ (reference sequence). Trimming shortened V by 4 bases and J by 1 base, and 10 bases separated the two germline ends. The CDR3 sequence is CASSSTLENTGELFF. CDR3 nucleotides: TGTGCCAGCAGCTCGACGTTGGAGAACACCGGGGAGCTGTTTTTT.

This clonotype was seen at least ten times. The genes are TRBV3-2 and TRBJ2-1; the table's D call, TRBD2, has no DNA check behind it. TRBV3-2 counts as a pseudogene. The CDR3 runs 21 residues. For the CDR3, the DNA is TGTGCCAGCAGCCAAGAAATCCTAGCGGGGCTACTCTGCGTCATCTACAATGAGCAGTTCTTC. This codes for CASSQEILAGLLCVIYNEQFF.

The chain recombines TRBV29-1 with TRBJ2-5; 7 nucleotides agree with TRBD1. This CDR3 contains 13 residues. CDR1 is SQVTM, CDR2 ANQGSEA, per germline. V trimming: 3 bases; J trimming: 0 bases; junction bases outside the gene matches: 1. This CDR3 reads CSVDTGDQETQYF. The CDR3 region has the DNA TGCAGCGTTGACACAGGGGACCAAGAGACCCAGTACTTC.

On this clonotype itself: This may stem from a read error, because a much larger clone lies one nucleotide away. The CDR3 nucleotides are TGTGCCAGCAGGATACAGGGACTTCGGAATCAGTCCCAGCATTTT. Translation: CASRIQGLRNQSQHF. The rearrangement joins TRBV2 to TRBJ1-5; possibly TRBD1 for D (6 bases). The CDR3 spans 15 residues. CDR1 is SNHLY and CDR2 is FYNNEI in the germline V gene. The variable domain in full, with the rest retrieved from reference TRBV2 and TRBJ1-5, is EPEVTQTPSHQVTQMGQEVILRCVPISNHLYFYWYRQILGQKVEFLVSFYNNEISEKSEIFDDQFSVERPDGSNFTLKIRSTKLEDSAMYFCASRIQGLRNQSQHFGDGTRLSIL.

In its sample, this clonotype was seen many times. The chain is built from TRBV2 and TRBJ1-5, with D possibly matching TRBD1 (5 bases). The V gene's germline CDR1 is SNHLY and CDR2 FYNNEI. V lost 1 base and J lost 4, with 17 bases in between. This CDR3 has 17 amino acids. The CDR3 sequence: CASSEVEGIGRNQPQHF. CDR3 sequence (DNA): TGTGCCAGCAGTGAAGTTGAGGGGATCGGGCGGAATCAGCCCCAGCATTTT.

This clonotype appeared many times. This chain links TRBV7-9 with TRBJ2-6; 9 bases are shared with TRBD1. Germline assignment: CDR1 SEHNR and CDR2 FQNEAQ (reference sequence). CDR3 length: 18 residues. J lost 4 bases, V lost 5 bases, and 12 bases had no gene match. The CDR3 region has the DNA TGTGCCAGCAGCCATCCGGGACAGGGTACGTCCGGGGCCAACGTCCTGACTTTC. Amino acids: CASSHPGQGTSGANVLTF.

Ten or more counts support this clonotype. The J gene is TRBJ1-1, the V gene TRBV3-1; 8 bases are a match to TRBD1. The CDR3 loop spans 12 amino acids. The V gene end was trimmed by 6 bases and the J gene end by 6 bases; junction bases not matched to a gene: 3. Germline CDR1 is LGHDT and CDR2 is YNNKEL (reference sequence). The CDR3 nucleotides are TGTGCCAGCAGTGCAGGGGGCGCTGAAGCTTTCTTT. Amino acid sequence: CASSAGGAEAFF.

This clonotype was detected many times. The gene calls are TRBV2 and TRBJ2-7; unclear D gene. The germline V gene encodes CDR1 SNHLY and CDR2 FYNNEI. The CDR3 length is 13 residues. The ends were cut back, 8 bases at V and 9 bases at J, with 20 bases in the middle. CDR3 protein: CASGRQLGPRQYF. CDR3 in DNA: TGTGCCAGCGGGCGGCAGCTTGGCCCCCGGCAGTACTTC.

There are many counts of this clonotype. This chain uses TRBV20-1 with TRBJ2-3, with D perhaps matching TRBD2 (6 bases). Germline V CDR1 and CDR2: DFQATT, SNEGSKA (reference sequence). The CDR3 contains 14 residues. Trimming shortened V by 6 bases and J by 5 bases, and 18 bases separated the two germline ends. The CDR3 DNA follows: TGCAGTGCCAAACAGACTGGGACTGGAGATACGCAGTATTTT. Translated: CSAKQTGTGDTQYF.

This clonotype was seen repeatedly, ten times or more. V gene TRBV6-1 combines with J gene TRBJ2-1; 10 bases align to TRBD2. J was trimmed by 6 bases and V by 6 bases; bases with no gene match: 8. Germline assignment: CDR1 MNHNS and CDR2 SASEGT. CDR3 length equals 15 residues. The chain's CDR3 is CASRTTSGIGNEQFF. CDR3 coding DNA: TGTGCCAGCAGGACCACTAGCGGGATTGGCAATGAGCAGTTCTTC.